Below are 28 T cell receptor beta chains sequenced from a single sample in a study of blood T cell repertoires in COVID-19. This table comes from immunoSEQ multiplex PCR, and its TCRdb copy is limited to in-frame clones, with some not included. The sample carries about 86,000 clones, approximately 80% recorded once. Source material: peripheral blood. The origin of the receptors is a man aged 50-59 years with acute or convalescent COVID-19.

The chain couples TRBV15 to TRBJ1-3; D is undetermined. V lost 0 bases and J lost 0, with 9 bases in between. Germline CDR1 is LNHNV and CDR2 is YYDKDF (reference sequence). This CDR3 comprises 16 residues. In DNA form, the CDR3 reads TGTGCCACCAGCAGAGATCGATCCGGCTCTGGAAACACCATATATTTT. Translated: CATSRDRSGSGNTIYF.

In this sample, this clone turned up once. The V call is TRBV19, the J call TRBJ2-5; 8 bases are a match to TRBD2. CDR1 is LNHDA and CDR2 is SQIVND in the germline V gene (reference sequence). Germline trimming cut 3 bases from V and 5 bases from J; bases unmatched to any gene: 8. The CDR3 is made up of 15 amino acids. The CDR3 region has the DNA TGTGCCAGTAGTATGGTCGGGAGGGCCAGGGAGACCCAGTACTTC. Translated: CASSMVGRARETQYF.

J is TRBJ1-4 and V is TRBV7-2, with D unresolved. V gave up 0 bases and J gave up 0 bases, with 5 bases separating them. The CDR3 sequence is 15 residues long. The germline gives CDR1 SGHTA, CDR2 FQGNSA. CDR3 loop: CASSLASATNEKLFF. The CDR3 DNA reads TGTGCCAGCAGCTTAGCCTCTGCAACTAATGAAAAACTGTTTTTT.

CDR3 DNA sequence: TGTGCCAGCAGCCAAGTTTCAGGTCAGGGTGCTGGGGCCAACGTCCTGACTTTC. It is translated as CASSQVSGQGAGANVLTF. The rearrangement links TRBV4-2 to TRBJ2-6, with D possibly matching TRBD1 (5 bases). The CDR3 covers 18 residues. CDR1 and CDR2 (germline): LGHNA, YNFKEQ. V was trimmed by 1 base and J by 2 bases, leaving 15 bases between them.

The chain combines TRBV3-1 (or the pseudogene TRBV3-2) with TRBJ1-1; TRBD1 aligns across 9 bases. Per the germline V gene, CDR1 is LGHDT and CDR2 is YNNKEL (reference sequence). The CDR3 length is 14 residues. V shed 6 bases and J 4 bases; nucleotides not matched to a gene: 6. The CDR3 loop reads CASSWDRVGTEAFF. CDR3 sequence (DNA): TGTGCCAGCAGTTGGGACAGGGTGGGCACTGAAGCTTTCTTT.

The chain recombines TRBV28 with TRBJ1-4; D unclear. Between the trimmed V and J ends, which lost 7 bases and 7 bases, there was a span of 22 bases. The length of the CDR3 is 16 residues. CDR1 is MDHEN, CDR2 SYDVKM, per germline. CDR3 sequence reads: CASTARRGSRAEKLFF. The CDR3 DNA sequence: TGTGCCAGCACCGCCAGGAGAGGGAGTAGAGCTGAAAAACTGTTTTTT.

The V call is TRBV3-1 (or the pseudogene TRBV3-2), the J call TRBJ1-2; the D gene is possibly TRBD1 (5 bases). V was shortened by 4 bases and J by 5 bases, with 20 bases between the two germline ends. Per germline, CDR1 LGHDT and CDR2 YNNKEL (reference sequence). The CDR3 has 16 residues. CDR3: CASSLGRGHAGYGYTF. The CDR3 DNA reads TGTGCCAGCAGCCTTGGTCGGGGCCACGCGGGGTATGGCTACACCTTC.

The chain recombines TRBV10-3 with TRBJ2-1, with D possibly TRBD1 on 5 matching bases. The germline V and J ends were trimmed by 5 bases and 6 bases, with 11 bases remaining between them. Per germline, CDR1 ENHRY and CDR2 SYGVKD. The CDR3 length is 13 residues. CDR3 residues: CAISSTRGNEQFF. CDR3 nucleotide sequence: TGTGCCATCAGTTCAACAAGGGGCAATGAGCAGTTCTTC.

This chain joins TRBV24-1 and TRBJ2-3; 8 bases fit TRBD1. The ends lost 3 bases at V and 6 bases at J; junction bases unmatched: 4. CDR3 length: 14 amino acids. CDR1 is KGHDR, CDR2 SFDVKD, per germline. This chain's CDR3 is CATSDGQGADTQYF. The CDR3 nucleotides read TGTGCCACCAGTGATGGACAGGGAGCGGATACGCAGTATTTT.

This chain connects TRBV30 to TRBJ2-2, with TRBD2 matching 10 bases. The germline CDR1 and CDR2 sequences are GTSNPN and SVGIG (reference sequence). Losses at the gene ends were 2 bases for V and 6 bases for J; bases not matched to a gene: 6. The length of the CDR3 is 15 residues. CDR3 bases: TGTGCCTGGAGTAGGACTAGCGGTTGGGCCGGGGAGCTGTTTTTT. Translating it yields CAWSRTSGWAGELFF. The whole variable domain, filled in from reference TRBV30 and TRBJ2-2, reads SQTIHQWPATLVQPVGSPLSLECTVEGTSNPNLYWYRQAAGRGLQLLFYSVGIGQISSEVPQNLSASRPQDRQFILSSKKLLLSDSGFYLCAWSRTSGWAGELFFGEGSRLTVL.

About this clone itself: Within the sample, other DNA sequences also encode this same CDR3. The V call is TRBV24-1, the J call TRBJ1-2; D gene uncertain. V was trimmed by 2 bases and J by 3 bases, leaving 9 bases between them. Per germline, CDR1 KGHDR and CDR2 SFDVKD. The CDR3 consists of 14 residues. This chain's CDR3 is CATSDSTGYYGYTF. The CDR3, as DNA: TGTGCCACCAGTGATTCTACGGGTTACTATGGCTACACCTTC.

On this clone: Within the sample, other DNA sequences also encode this same CDR3. The chain recombines TRBV4-3 with TRBJ1-1, with TRBD1 as a possible D gene (5 bases). Trimming removed 0 bases from V and 5 bases from J, with 10 bases in between. Germline values: CDR1 LGHNA, CDR2 YSLEER. CDR3 size: 14 residues. For the CDR3, the DNA is TGCGCCAGCAGCCAAGATCGGGGGGGAACTGAAGCTTTCTTT. Residues: CASSQDRGGTEAFF.

The gene calls are TRBV5-1 and TRBJ2-2; 7 positions agree with TRBD1. V gave up 7 bases and J gave up 6 bases; unmatched junction bases: 9. Per the germline V gene, CDR1 is SGHRS and CDR2 is YFSETQ. The CDR3 runs to 14 residues. Here the CDR3 DNA reads TGCGCCAGCCACCCGACAGGGTTGTCCGGGGAGCTGTTTTTT. Protein: CASHPTGLSGELFF. Filled out from reference TRBV5-1 and TRBJ2-2, the complete variable domain reads KAGVTQTPRYLIKTRGQQVTLSCSPISGHRSVSWYQQTPGQGLQFLFEYFSETQRNKGNFPGRFSGRQFSNSRSEMNVSTLELGDSALYLCASHPTGLSGELFFGEGSRLTVL.

The rearrangement joins TRBV9 to TRBJ1-1, with 7 bases lining up with TRBD1. The CDR3 is 13 amino acids. The J segment lost 7 bases and the V segment lost 0 bases, leaving 3 bases of the junction unmatched. The germline V gene encodes CDR1 SGDLS and CDR2 YYNGEE. The CDR3 DNA is TGTGCCAGCAGCGTAGGGCAGGGGGGTGAAGCTTTCTTT. The encoded protein is CASSVGQGGEAFF.

This chain joins TRBV30 and TRBJ1-2; D may be TRBD1 (6 bases). The germline V and J ends were trimmed by 3 bases and 4 bases, with 18 bases remaining between them. CDR3 length: 15 amino acids. Germline CDR1 GTSNPN, CDR2 SVGIG (reference sequence). CDR3 in amino acids: CAWSPYNRDVYGYTF. As DNA, the CDR3 is TGTGCCTGGAGCCCTTATAACAGGGATGTCTATGGCTACACCTTC.

This clone appeared a single time. The V call is TRBV20-1, the J call TRBJ2-1, with unresolved D. In germline, CDR1 is DFQATT, CDR2 SNEGSKA (reference sequence). V was clipped by 5 bases and J by 2 bases, with 4 bases between them. The CDR3 runs to 11 residues. The CDR3 DNA reads as TGCAGTGCTGGCCCCTACAATGAGCAGTTCTTC. This codes for CSAGPYNEQFF.

The chain recombines TRBV5-1 with TRBJ2-1; D may be TRBD2 (6 bases). V lost 4 bases to trimming and J lost 6 bases, with 26 bases between them. Germline loops: CDR1 SGHRS, CDR2 YFSETQ. This CDR3 has 18 amino acids. DNA of the CDR3: TGCGCCAGCAGCCGATCATCGGATATCGGGAGTAGCGGCAATGAGCAGTTCTTC. Translation: CASSRSSDIGSSGNEQFF.

The chain links TRBV15 to TRBJ1-1, with 8 nucleotides matching TRBD1. This CDR3 is 17 amino acids long. CDR1 LNHNV and CDR2 YYDKDF come from the germline V gene (reference sequence). V was clipped by 0 bases and J by 3 bases; unmatched bases: 9. The CDR3 protein is CATSREVQGASDTEAFF. DNA of the CDR3: TGTGCCACCAGCAGAGAGGTTCAGGGGGCTAGTGACACTGAAGCTTTCTTT.

The chain uses TRBV2 and TRBJ2-7, with D possibly matching TRBD1 (6 bases). Germline values: CDR1 SNHLY, CDR2 FYNNEI. Trimming stripped 7 bases from V and 0 bases from J, with 16 bases between. The CDR3 totals 15 residues. This chain's CDR3 is CASKIPDSSSYEQYF. CDR3 bases: TGTGCCAGCAAAATCCCGGACAGCAGCTCCTACGAGCAGTACTTC.

V is TRBV28 and J is TRBJ2-7; 10 nucleotides line up with TRBD1. Germline CDR1 is MDHEN and CDR2 is SYDVKM. V dropped 3 bases and J dropped 1; count of bases not matched to a gene: 3. CDR3 length: 15 residues. In nucleotides, the CDR3 is TGTGCCAGCAGTTTGGGACAGGGGAGATCCTACGAGCAGTACTTC. It yields the protein CASSLGQGRSYEQYF.

The chain is built from TRBV5-1 and TRBJ1-3; TRBD1 is a possible D gene (5 bases). Germline loops: CDR1 SGHRS, CDR2 YFSETQ. Trimming pared 2 bases from V and 4 bases from J, leaving 10 bases between. The CDR3 has 14 amino acids. The CDR3 region is CASSFGGAGNTIYF. CDR3 nucleotide sequence: TGCGCCAGCAGCTTCGGGGGAGCCGGAAACACCATATATTTT.

This sequence joins TRBV30 and TRBJ2-5, with D perhaps TRBD2 (5 bases). Germline-derived CDR1 and CDR2 are GTSNPN and SVGIG (reference sequence). This CDR3 contains 13 residues. The V gene lost 2 bases and the J gene lost 0 bases, with 7 bases spanning the gap. The CDR3 coding sequence is TGTGCCTGGAGTTTAGCGAACCAAGAGACCCAGTACTTC. Protein product: CAWSLANQETQYF.

This clone was observed a single time. The chain recombines TRBV5-1 with TRBJ2-5; TRBD1 aligns across 7 bases. CDR1 and CDR2 (germline): SGHRS, YFSETQ. The CDR3 consists of 14 residues. The V and J ends lost 0 bases and 4 bases, in that order; junction bases with no gene match: 3. CDR3 bases: TGCGCCAGCAGCTTGGTGTCAGGGGGAGAGACCCAGTACTTC. It yields the protein CASSLVSGGETQYF.

The chain recombines TRBV19 with TRBJ1-5; 7 bases fit TRBD1. The V gene's germline CDR1 is LNHDA and CDR2 SQIVND (reference sequence). V lost 4 bases and J lost 3; bases outside the gene matches: 9. The CDR3 runs to 16 residues. The CDR3 DNA follows: TGTGCCAGTAGTACCTCCCGGACAGGCCCCAATCAGCCCCAGCATTTT. As protein: CASSTSRTGPNQPQHF.

This clone was seen more than once but under ten times. CDR3 in amino acids: CASSTTTGRGSYEQYF. Here the CDR3 DNA reads TGTGCCAGCAGCACGACGACAGGGAGAGGCTCCTACGAGCAGTACTTC. This chain uses TRBV7-2 with TRBJ2-7; 7 nucleotides align to TRBD1. The CDR3 length is 16 residues. Germline lookup yields CDR1 SGHTA and CDR2 FQGNSA. V lost 5 bases, J lost 0 bases, and 10 bases stayed unmatched.

V is TRBV6-1 and J is TRBJ1-3; possibly TRBD1 for D (6 bases). Trimming pared 2 bases from V and 5 bases from J, leaving 16 bases between. CDR1 and CDR2 (germline): MNHNS, SASEGT. This CDR3 contains 16 residues. The CDR3 sequence: CASSEPWGRVRNTIYF. Written as DNA, the CDR3 is TGTGCCAGCAGTGAACCTTGGGGGCGCGTCCGAAACACCATATATTTT.

The V gene is TRBV5-1, the J gene TRBJ2-2; D is unclear. Trimming removed 3 bases from V and 1 base from J, with 10 bases in between. The germline V gene encodes CDR1 SGHRS and CDR2 YFSETQ. The CDR3 is 15 residues long. For the CDR3, the DNA is TGCGCCAGCAGCTCATACAGCCTGAACACCGGGGAGCTGTTTTTT. The encoded protein is CASSSYSLNTGELFF.

J is TRBJ2-7 and V is TRBV5-4; perhaps TRBD2 as D (6 bases). Trimming cost V 4 bases and J 7 bases, with 18 bases left between them. This CDR3 comprises 14 residues. The germline V gene encodes CDR1 SGHNT and CDR2 YYREEE (reference sequence). DNA for the CDR3: TGTGCCAGCAGCGACTATTCCCGGGGGACGGAGCAGTACTTC. Its protein product is CASSDYSRGTEQYF. The variable domain in full, completed from reference TRBV5-4 and TRBJ2-7, reads ETGVTQSPTHLIKTRGQQVTLRCSSQSGHNTVSWYQQALGQGPQFIFQYYREEENGRGNFPPRFSGLQFPNYSSELNVNALELDDSALYLCASSDYSRGTEQYFGPGTRLTVT.